Shown below are 20 T cell receptor beta chains from a single sample sequenced in a study of blood T cell repertoires in COVID-19. Method: immunoSEQ multiplex PCR; TCRdb's copy keeps in-frame clones and lacks some. The table shows around 270,000 clones, with about 89% occurring only once. Source material: peripheral blood. Source of these receptors: a man aged 40-50 years who had recovered from COVID-19.

The chain couples TRBV6-5 to TRBJ2-3; tentative D call: TRBD2 (7 bases). Germline loops: CDR1 MNHEY, CDR2 SVGAGI. V was pared by 7 bases and J by 2 bases, with 16 bases between. The CDR3 loop spans 15 amino acids. CDR3: CASTQGGGYTDTQYF. In DNA form, the CDR3 reads TGTGCCAGCACCCAAGGGGGAGGGTACACAGATACGCAGTATTTT.

The chain employs TRBV15 and TRBJ2-7, with 9 bases lining up with TRBD1. CDR1 LNHNV and CDR2 YYDKDF come from the germline V gene (reference sequence). After removal of 4 bases from V and 6 bases from J, the junction contained 13 bases not matched to a gene. This CDR3 region has 16 residues. The CDR3 region has the DNA TGTGCCACCAGCACAACTCCCGGGACAGGGATTGGCGAGCAGTACTTC. Translating it yields CATSTTPGTGIGEQYF. The full variable domain, rest sourced from reference TRBV15 and TRBJ2-7, is DAMVIQNPRYQVTQFGKPVTLSCSQTLNHNVMYWYQQKSSQAPKLLFHYYDKDFNNEADTPDNFQSRRPNTSFCFLDIRSPGLGDTAMYLCATSTTPGTGIGEQYFGPGTRLTVT.

This chain joins TRBV6-5 and TRBJ2-1, with TRBD2 as a possible D gene (6 bases). The CDR3 is 11 residues long. From germline, CDR1 is MNHEY and CDR2 SVGAGI. V was trimmed by 2 bases and J by 12 bases, leaving 8 bases between them. CDR3 sequence (DNA): TGTGCCAGCAGTTACACCGGGGGGCAGTTCTTC. This encodes CASSYTGGQFF.

The V gene is TRBV19, the J gene TRBJ2-3; 7 bases match TRBD2. Germline loops: CDR1 LNHDA, CDR2 SQIVND (reference sequence). The ends lost 10 bases at V and 3 bases at J; junction bases unmatched: 7. The CDR3 is 13 amino acids. CDR3 sequence reads: CATQTSSTDTQYF. The CDR3 DNA follows: TGTGCCACCCAGACTAGCTCGACAGATACGCAGTATTTT.

The gene calls are TRBV7-8 and TRBJ1-2; no reliable D call. CDR1 is SGHVS and CDR2 is FQNEAQ in the germline V gene. Trimming left V 1 base short and J 4 bases short, with 13 bases between. The CDR3 sequence is 15 residues long. CDR3 residues: CASSLEYGSGYGYTF. The CDR3 region has the DNA TGTGCCAGCAGCTTAGAATATGGGTCAGGCTATGGCTACACCTTC.

The chain employs TRBV18 and TRBJ2-7, with 11 bases matching TRBD1. The CDR3 loop spans 15 amino acids. Per the germline V gene, CDR1 is KGHSH and CDR2 is LQKENI. The junction had 5 bases not matched to a gene; V was cut back by 1 base and J by 6 bases. The CDR3 coding sequence is TGTGCCAGCTCACCACGTCTGGACAGGGGGCGCGAGCAGTACTTC. Its protein is CASSPRLDRGREQYF.

The gene calls are TRBV6-5 and TRBJ2-3; D may be TRBD2 (6 bases). CDR1 is MNHEY, CDR2 SVGAGI, per germline. Trimming removed 0 bases at V and 1 base at J, with 11 bases between. CDR3 length: 16 residues. CDR3 region: CASSYSGGLGTDTQYF. As DNA, the CDR3 is TGTGCCAGCAGTTACTCAGGAGGGTTGGGCACAGATACGCAGTATTTT.

The V gene is TRBV19, the J gene TRBJ1-2, with 7 bases lining up with TRBD1. The CDR3 contains 16 residues. V lost 6 bases, J lost 1 base, and 11 bases stayed unmatched. Germline CDR1 LNHDA, CDR2 SQIVND (reference sequence). The CDR3 DNA follows: TGTGCCAGTAGGGGGGCCCGACAGGGAAGTAACTATGGCTACACCTTC. This encodes CASRGARQGSNYGYTF.

This clone was seen more than once but under ten times. This chain links TRBV7-9 with TRBJ2-1; 12 nucleotides match TRBD2. Germline trimming cut 3 bases from V and 10 bases from J; bases unmatched to any gene: 7. The germline CDR1 and CDR2 sequences are SEHNR and FQNEAQ (reference sequence). CDR3 length equals 15 residues. The CDR3 protein is CASSFGLAGRGEQFF. The CDR3 region has the DNA TGTGCCAGCAGCTTCGGACTAGCGGGACGAGGCGAGCAGTTCTTC.

A single count supports this clone. This chain connects TRBV9 to TRBJ2-3; 10 nucleotides line up with TRBD2. Germline CDR1 and CDR2: SGDLS and YYNGEE. CDR3 length equals 16 residues. J lost 2 bases, V lost 0 bases, and 3 bases had no gene match. The CDR3 DNA reads as TGTGCCAGCAGCGTAGAACTAGCGGGAACCACAGATACGCAGTATTTT. Amino acid sequence: CASSVELAGTTDTQYF. Filled out from reference TRBV9 and TRBJ2-3, the complete variable domain reads DSGVTQTPKHLITATGQRVTLRCSPRSGDLSVYWYQQSLDQGLQFLIQYYNGEERAKGNILERFSAQQFPDLHSELNLSSLELGDSALYFCASSVELAGTTDTQYFGPGTRLTVL.

V gene TRBV9 combines with J gene TRBJ2-2, with 12 nucleotides matching TRBD1. This CDR3 comprises 19 residues. Germline V gives CDR1 SGDLS, CDR2 YYNGEE. J was trimmed by 0 bases and V by 3 bases; bases with no gene match: 9. The CDR3 loop is CASSGRGQGAHSNTGELFF. The CDR3 DNA follows: TGTGCCAGCAGCGGGAGGGGACAGGGGGCCCACTCGAACACCGGGGAGCTGTTTTTT.

In this sample, this clone turned up once. The chain combines TRBV7-9 with TRBJ1-2; TRBD1 agrees at 10 bases. The CDR3 runs to 16 residues. The junction had 9 bases not matched to a gene; V was cut back by 4 bases and J by 4 bases. Germline CDR1 and CDR2: SEHNR and FQNEAQ (reference sequence). CDR3 in DNA: TGTGCCAGCAGCTCCCTGACAGGGGGCTCCCTCTATGGCTACACCTTC. Its translation is CASSSLTGGSLYGYTF.

The V and J genes are TRBV12-3 or TRBV12-4 and TRBJ1-1; D gene unclear. Trimming removed 11 bases from V and 0 bases from J, with 13 bases in between. There are 13 residues in the CDR3. The chain's CDR3 is CACGGRLNTEAFF. The DNA for the CDR3 is TGTGCCTGTGGAGGTAGATTGAACACTGAAGCTTTCTTT.

This clone appeared a few times. The chain uses TRBV25-1 and TRBJ1-2; the match to TRBD1 covers 9 bases. Germline V gene data show CDR1 as MGHDK and CDR2 as SYGVNS. CDR3 size: 14 residues. V shed 8 bases and J 1 base; nucleotides not matched to a gene: 5. The CDR3 sequence is CASRKGQGNYGYTF. DNA of the CDR3: TGTGCCAGCCGCAAGGGACAGGGTAACTATGGCTACACCTTC.

This clone was recorded once. The gene calls are TRBV18 and TRBJ1-3; D is unclear. The V and J ends lost 1 base and 1 base respectively, with 5 bases between them. Germline V lookup: CDR1 KGHSH, CDR2 LQKENI. This CDR3 has 14 amino acids. CDR3 nucleotide sequence: TGTGCCAGCTCACCACTGCAGTCTGGAAACACCATATATTTT. As protein: CASSPLQSGNTIYF.

V gene TRBV2 combines with J gene TRBJ2-2; 8 bases fit TRBD2. The trim removed 8 bases at V and 4 bases at J, leaving 6 bases unmatched. CDR1 is SNHLY, CDR2 FYNNEI, per germline. The CDR3 runs to 14 residues. The CDR3 sequence: CASGSLAVTGELFF. In DNA form, the CDR3 reads TGTGCCAGCGGTTCACTAGCGGTCACCGGGGAGCTGTTTTTT.

V is TRBV28 and J is TRBJ2-7; D uncertain. The germline V gene has CDR1 MDHEN and CDR2 SYDVKM. V was trimmed by 6 bases and J by 6 bases, leaving 9 bases between them. The CDR3 has 11 residues. The DNA for the CDR3 is TGTGCCAGCAGCAATAGAGGCGAGCAGTACTTC. It is translated as CASSNRGEQYF.

The chain uses TRBV9 and TRBJ2-3, with D maybe TRBD2 (5 bases). The CDR3 loop spans 16 amino acids. Trimming took 3 bases from V and 7 from J, leaving 21 bases between them. Germline CDR1 and CDR2: SGDLS and YYNGEE. DNA for the CDR3: TGTGCCAGCAGCGGAGTACAATCACCTAGCACTTATACGCAGTATTTT. It is translated as CASSGVQSPSTYTQYF. The full variable domain, in which reference TRBV9 and TRBJ2-3 provide the parts outside the CDR3, is DSGVTQTPKHLITATGQRVTLRCSPRSGDLSVYWYQQSLDQGLQFLIQYYNGEERAKGNILERFSAQQFPDLHSELNLSSLELGDSALYFCASSGVQSPSTYTQYFGPGTRLTVL.

This chain joins TRBV18 and TRBJ1-1; a possible D gene is TRBD1 (6 bases). Looked up from germline, CDR1 is KGHSH and CDR2 is LQKENI. CDR3 length equals 14 residues. Trimming stripped 3 bases from V and 1 base from J, with 9 bases between. CDR3 sequence reads: CASSPEQGNTEAFF. The CDR3 region has the DNA TGTGCCAGCTCACCGGAACAGGGGAACACTGAAGCTTTCTTT.

V usage is TRBV6-6 and J usage is TRBJ2-7; 7 nucleotides line up with TRBD1. The CDR3 contains 12 residues. J gave up 2 bases and V 10 bases, and 5 bases lay outside the gene matches. Germline loops: CDR1 MNHNY, CDR2 SVGAGI (reference sequence). In DNA, the CDR3 is TGTGCCACCAGACAGGGCCCCTACGAGCAGTACTTC. As protein: CATRQGPYEQYF.